The present T cell receptor (beta chain) was sequenced within a study of beta chain features in type 1 diabetes. Notes on the study in general: Reduced insertions and increased deletions marked VDJ junctions in type 1 diabetes patients.

All of the isolated RNA was reverse transcribed, so expressed TCRB transcripts were sequenced. TCRdb's copy holds only in-frame clones and misses some; the assay was immunoSEQ multiplex PCR. The sample includes about 290,000 clones, about 8% of them seen just once. The length of the CDR3 is 13 residues. The germline V gene has CDR1 SGDLS and CDR2 YYNGEE. With 2 bases clipped from V and 10 bases from J, the junction kept 5 bases outside the gene matches. This clone has ten or more counts. Its antigen is currently unknown. The chain joins TRBV9 to TRBJ2-1, with TRBD1 matching 8 bases. Material for sequencing was central memory CD4+ T cells from blood. This receptor was obtained from a woman under 30 in good health. CDR3 DNA sequence: TGTGCCAGCAGCGTGCAGGGGGCAGGCGAGCAGTTCTTC. It encodes CASSVQGAGEQFF.